The rows below give T cell receptor beta chains drawn from one sample of a study of Ad26.COV2.S vaccination and SARS-CoV-2 variants. Using immunoSEQ multiplex PCR, the repertoire was profiled, and TCRdb retains in-frame clones only, with some absent. Among 200,000 to 250,000 clones listed, more than 75% were seen once. The sequencing here drew on peripheral blood, taken in a trial of Ad26.COV2.S vaccine versus placebo. All receptors come from a person between 18 and 65 years old who received the Ad26.COV2.S COVID-19 vaccine or a placebo. Each CDR3 is given with its conserved first and last residue. D genes are given only for firm matches. Size is stated for part of the rows, as once, few or many counts, or as a class when the clone is expanded.

D gene,J gene,V gene,clone size,CDR3 DNA,CDR3 protein
-,TRBJ2-7,TRBV5-1,once,TGCGCCAGCAGCTTGGTATATGGTACCGGGCAGCCCTACGAGCAGTACTTC,CASSLVYGTGQPYEQYF
-,TRBJ1-3,TRBV5-4,-,TGTGCCAGCAGCCCCGGGGCAGGGTCAGGAAACACCATATATTTT,CASSPGAGSGNTIYF
TRBD2,TRBJ2-1,TRBV4-3,-,TGCGCCAGCAGCCAGGAAGGACTAGCGGGAGCTTGGGAGCAGTTCTTC,CASSQEGLAGAWEQFF
TRBD2,TRBJ2-3,TRBV19,-,TGTGCCAGTAGTTTCGGACTAGCGGGGTCAGGCACAGATACGCAGTATTTT,CASSFGLAGSGTDTQYF
-,TRBJ2-5,TRBV18,-,TGTGCCAGCTCACGCTTAACAGGGCCCGGGGAGACCCAGTACTTC,CASSRLTGPGETQYF
TRBD2,TRBJ2-2,TRBV7-9,-,TGTGCCAGCAGCTCATCAGGCGGGAGTGGCACCGGGGAGCTGTTTTTT,CASSSSGGSGTGELFF
-,TRBJ2-2,TRBV6-1,-,TGTGCCAGCAGTGAACCCAGGGGGGCCGGGGAGCTGTTTTTT,CASSEPRGAGELFF
-,TRBJ2-1,TRBV7-9,-,TGTGCCAGCAGCCCCCTGGGGGGCCATGAGCAGTTCTTC,CASSPLGGHEQFF
-,TRBJ2-3,TRBV7-3,-,TGTGCCAGCAGCCGCCTGGGGGCGGGAGGCACAGATACGCAGTATTTT,CASSRLGAGGTDTQYF
TRBD1,TRBJ2-7,TRBV23-1,-,TGCGCCAGCAGTCCCCTCCGGACAGGGAACGAGCAGTACTTC,CASSPLRTGNEQYF
-,TRBJ1-2,TRBV7-9,-,TGTGCCAGCAGCTCACAACCGTTAGGGGGGGCCTTTGGCTACACCTTC,CASSSQPLGGAFGYTF
-,TRBJ2-7,TRBV28,-,TGTGCCAGCAGGGATCCGGGACCGAATTCCTACGAGCAGTACTTC,CASRDPGPNSYEQYF
-,TRBJ2-3,TRBV2,few,TGTGCCAGCAGACCCCGGACTGTATCCAGCACAGATACGCAGTATTTT,CASRPRTVSSTDTQYF
-,TRBJ1-1,TRBV2,many,TGTGCCAGCAGTGCAGGGACTGAAGCTTTCTTT,CASSAGTEAFF
TRBD1,TRBJ2-5,TRBV24-1,once,TGTGCCACCAGTGAGATCGGGACAGATCTTCGGGAGACCCAGTACTTC,CATSEIGTDLRETQYF
-,TRBJ2-3,TRBV20-1,-,TGCAGTGCGCTATACTCGGGTACGCAGTATTTT,CSALYSGTQYF
-,TRBJ1-5,TRBV7-8,-,TGTGCCAGCAGCTTAGCCAGTAACGGCAATCAGCCCCAGCATTTT,CASSLASNGNQPQHF
TRBD2,TRBJ2-1,TRBV11-2,-,TGTGCGCTTAGCGGGGCGGGGGATGAGCAGTTCTTC,CALSGAGDEQFF
TRBD1,TRBJ1-6,TRBV14,-,TGTGCCAGCAGCCCTCAGACAGGGGAGCATTCACCCCTCCACTTT,CASSPQTGEHSPLHF
TRBD2,TRBJ2-7,TRBV27,-,TGTGCCAGCAGTCCTCTTCCGGCCGGGACTAGCGGTTACGAGCAGTACTTC,CASSPLPAGTSGYEQYF
-,TRBJ2-1,TRBV11-3,once,TGTGCCAGCAGCCCGACTCGAGGGCCTTACAATGAGCAGTTCTTC,CASSPTRGPYNEQFF
TRBD2,TRBJ2-3,TRBV20-1,-,TGCAGTGCTAGTGTAGCGGGAGCCCCAGATACGCAGTATTTT,CSASVAGAPDTQYF
TRBD1,TRBJ1-5,TRBV6-5,-,TGTGCCAGCCGCCCGACAGGGGGCGGCAATCAGCCCCAGCATTTT,CASRPTGGGNQPQHF
-,TRBJ2-2,TRBV30,-,TGTGCCTGGAGTGTGGGGGGGCTTTGGACCGGGGAGCTGTTTTTT,CAWSVGGLWTGELFF
-,TRBJ2-1,TRBV6-5,once,TGTGCCAGCAGTTACCTCGTAGGGGCTGAGCAGTTCTTC,CASSYLVGAEQFF
-,TRBJ1-2,TRBV28,-,TGTGCCAGCAGTTTAAAGAGGGGTGGCTACACCTTC,CASSLKRGGYTF
-,TRBJ1-5,TRBV10-2,-,TGCGCCAGCAGTGAGAGCGGGGGCGGTCAGCCCCAGCATTTT,CASSESGGGQPQHF
-,TRBJ1-1,TRBV27,-,TGTGCCAGCAGTTTATTCATGAACACTGAAGCTTTCTTT,CASSLFMNTEAFF